The 2 T cell receptor beta chains below come from one sample, sequenced in a study of blood T cell repertoires in COVID-19. Only in-frame clones appear in the TCRdb table, and some are missing; sequencing was by immunoSEQ multiplex PCR. The table lists roughly 250,000 clones, roughly 88% of them singletons. The sample taken for sequencing was peripheral blood. The source is a human donor with COVID-19, enrolled during active disease. The donor label of this sample is uncertain.

The chain couples TRBV7-2 to TRBJ1-1; D uncertain. This CDR3 comprises 14 residues. Germline V CDR1 and CDR2: SGHTA, FQGNSA. V was trimmed by 4 bases and J by 10 bases, leaving 19 bases between them. In DNA, the CDR3 is TGTGCCAGCAGCTCGAGCTGGGCCAAAACGGCAGCTTTCTTT. It translates to CASSSSWAKTAAFF.

The V gene is TRBV6-6, the J gene TRBJ1-1, with D hard to call. Per germline, CDR1 MNHNY and CDR2 SVGAGI (reference sequence). The V end lost 2 bases, the J end lost 1 base, and 11 bases lay between the germline ends. The CDR3 is made up of 15 amino acids. CDR3 DNA: TGTGCCAGCAGTTACCCACCGAGCGGGAACACTGAAGCTTTCTTT. This gives the protein CASSYPPSGNTEAFF.